A selection of T cell receptor beta chains follows, all from one sample in a study of shared clonotypes between healthy human individuals. TCRdb's copy holds only in-frame clones and misses some; the assay was immunoSEQ multiplex PCR. In the table there are about 2.1 million clones, roughly 95% of which are singletons. Material: naive CD8+ T cells from PBMCs. Receptor source: a young man in good health. Some clones in this sample may be carry-over from other donors' samples. CDR3s include the opening cysteine and the closing phenylalanine or tryptophan. Fields, in order: CDR3 length, J gene, clone size, D gene, V gene, CDR3 DNA, CDR3 protein. The D gene is left open where the match is weak. Clone size is not always given. Where it is, it says once, few, many or a class for expanded clones.

>15|TRBJ2-3|NA|NA|TRBV14
TGTGCCAGCAGCCGGACGGGTTGGGGGCCAGATACGCAGTATTTT
CASSRTGWGPDTQYF
>12|TRBJ2-7|NA|TRBD1|TRBV23-1
TGCGCCAGCACTCAGGGGGCCTACGAGCAGTACTTC
CASTQGAYEQYF
>13|TRBJ2-3|NA|NA|TRBV2
TGTGCCAGCAGTGAATCTCGCACAGAGACGCAGTATTTT
CASSESRTETQYF
>14|TRBJ2-7|NA|NA|TRBV28
TGTGCCAGCACCAGTCTATCGGTTTGGGACGAGCAGTACTTC
CASTSLSVWDEQYF
>13|TRBJ1-5|NA|NA|TRBV15
TGTGCCACCAGCAGTATTGAGCCTCAGCCCCAGCATTTT
CATSSIEPQPQHF
>11|TRBJ2-7|NA|NA|TRBV6-6
TGTGCCAGCAGTTCTCGGGAGAAGCAGTACTTC
CASSSREKQYF
>13|TRBJ2-7|NA|NA|TRBV13
TGTGCCAGCAGCCGCTCCCGATCCTACGAGCAGTACTTC
CASSRSRSYEQYF
>15|TRBJ2-5|NA|NA|TRBV5-8
TGTGCCAGCAGCTTGCGGGCTACTTTCACGGAGACCCAGTACTTC
CASSLRATFTETQYF
>15|TRBJ2-5|NA|NA|TRBV5-1
TGCGCCAGCTCCTCTACGCGCACACATCAAGAGACCCAGTACTTC
CASSSTRTHQETQYF
>13|TRBJ2-7|NA|TRBD1|TRBV28
TGTGCCAGCAGTGAAGGGACAGGCTACGAGCAGTACTTC
CASSEGTGYEQYF
>15|TRBJ1-1|NA|NA|TRBV18
TGTGCCAGCTCACTAGGGCAGGGGCCTCCCACTGAAGCTTTCTTT
CASSLGQGPPTEAFF
>15|TRBJ1-2|NA|NA|TRBV27
TGTGCCAGCAGTTTGGGCATTGAGGGATACTATGGCTACACCTTC
CASSLGIEGYYGYTF
>18|TRBJ1-2|NA|TRBD1|TRBV10-3
TGTGCCATCAGTGAGGCGACTTGGACAGGGCAGCGGAACTATGGCTACACCTTC
CAISEATWTGQRNYGYTF
>14|TRBJ2-1|NA|NA|TRBV11-3
TGTGCCAGCAGCTTAGAGAGTAGGAAGGATGAGCAGTTCTTC
CASSLESRKDEQFF
>13|TRBJ2-1|NA|NA|TRBV7-9
TGTGCCAGCAGGTCGAGCAACTGGAATGAGCAGTTCTTC
CASRSSNWNEQFF
>18|TRBJ2-2|NA|TRBD2|TRBV7-9
TGTGCCAGCAGCCAAGATATAGCGGGAGGGAAGGTGGGCGGGGAGCTGTTTTTT
CASSQDIAGGKVGGELFF
>15|TRBJ2-1|NA|NA|TRBV6-5
TGTGCCAGCAGCCCGGACAGTCTCTCCTACAATGAGCAGTTCTTC
CASSPDSLSYNEQFF
>15|TRBJ1-4|NA|TRBD1|TRBV7-9
TGTGCCAGCAGCCCACAGGGGGCTGATAATGAAAAACTGTTTTTT
CASSPQGADNEKLFF
>15|TRBJ1-2|NA|NA|TRBV7-9
TGTGCCAGCAGCCTCCTTTCTATGGTTAACTATGGCTACACCTTC
CASSLLSMVNYGYTF
>13|TRBJ1-1|few|NA|TRBV6-5
TGTGCCAGCACCCAAAGGGGTATGCCTGAAGCTTTCTTT
CASTQRGMPEAFF
>13|TRBJ1-5|NA|NA|TRBV7-9
TGTGCCAGCAGCTTAGAATCCAATCAGCCCCAGCATTTT
CASSLESNQPQHF
>13|TRBJ2-1|NA|NA|TRBV12-5
TGTGCTAGTGGTCCAGGGGAGGGGGTCGAGCAGTTCTTC
CASGPGEGVEQFF
>15|TRBJ2-1|NA|NA|TRBV6-5
TGTGCCAGCAGTTACCGGATAGGGCCCTACAATGAGCAGTTCTTC
CASSYRIGPYNEQFF
>17|TRBJ2-7|once|NA|TRBV4-1
TGCGCCAGCAGCCAAGGGGGCCCGGGCAGGGTCTCCTACGAGCAGTACTTC
CASSQGGPGRVSYEQYF
>16|TRBJ2-5|NA|NA|TRBV7-9
TGTGCCAGCAGCTTAGAGGGGAAAGGCGCGCAAGAGACCCAGTACTTC
CASSLEGKGAQETQYF
>14|TRBJ2-3|NA|NA|TRBV19
TGTGCCAGTAGAGGGGAATGGGGATGGGATACGCAGTATTTT
CASRGEWGWDTQYF
>12|TRBJ2-1|NA|NA|TRBV7-9
TGTGCCAGCAGCTTATGGGAGGCCGAGCAGTTCTTC
CASSLWEAEQFF
>16|TRBJ2-7|NA|TRBD2|TRBV27
TGTGCCAGCAGTTTACTACTAGCGGGAGGGCCTCAGGAGCAGTACTTC
CASSLLLAGGPQEQYF
>14|TRBJ2-7|NA|NA|TRBV6-6
TGTGCCAGCAGTTACTTGCCGGAGGACTACGAGCAGTACTTC
CASSYLPEDYEQYF
>15|TRBJ1-3|NA|NA|TRBV9
TGTGCCAGCAGCCCCAGCGGGGGGTCTGGAAACACCATATATTTT
CASSPSGGSGNTIYF
>14|TRBJ1-5|few|NA|TRBV9
TGTGCCAGCAGCGTCCAGGGTGTGGGTCAGCCCCAGCATTTT
CASSVQGVGQPQHF
>14|TRBJ2-1|NA|NA|TRBV6-5
TGTGCCAGCAGTTACGAACTACCCCATAGTGAGCAGTTCTTC
CASSYELPHSEQFF
>15|TRBJ1-1|NA|NA|TRBV19
TGTGCCAGTAGTATAGATCGCGCAGAGAACACTGAAGCTTTCTTT
CASSIDRAENTEAFF
>14|TRBJ2-5|NA|NA|TRBV7-9
TGTGCCAGCAGCTTAGTTCTACACCAAGAGACCCAGTACTTC
CASSLVLHQETQYF
>11|TRBJ2-7|NA|TRBD1|TRBV29-1
TGCAGCGGAAGACAGGGTTATGAGCAGTACTTC
CSGRQGYEQYF
>14|TRBJ1-1|few|NA|TRBV13
TGTGCCAGCAGCAAGGACAGATTGGGGACTGAAGCTTTCTTT
CASSKDRLGTEAFF
>13|TRBJ2-1|once|NA|TRBV7-9
TGTGCCAGCAGCACGGTGGTGCGTATTGAGCAGTTCTTC
CASSTVVRIEQFF
>15|TRBJ2-7|NA|NA|TRBV6-5
TGTGCCAGCAGTTACTCGAGTCAGGGCGTCCACGAGCAGTACTTC
CASSYSSQGVHEQYF
>14|TRBJ2-7|NA|TRBD2|TRBV9
TGTGCCAGCAGCCCTAGCCAGACTAGCGGCGAGCAGTACTTC
CASSPSQTSGEQYF
>13|TRBJ2-1|NA|TRBD2|TRBV5-6
TGTGCCAGCAGGGGGCTAGCGGGAGATGAGCAGTTCTTC
CASRGLAGDEQFF
>13|TRBJ2-2|NA|NA|TRBV27
TGTGCCAGCAGTTTACCTTACCCCGGGGAGCTGTTTTTT
CASSLPYPGELFF
>16|TRBJ2-7|NA|TRBD2|TRBV28
TGTGCCACTAAGGCTGGGCGGGAGGAGGGATCCTACGAGCAGTACTTC
CATKAGREEGSYEQYF
>13|TRBJ2-7|NA|NA|TRBV5-4
TGTGCCAGCAGCTTGGTCCCCGGGAAAGAGCAGTACTTC
CASSLVPGKEQYF
>12|TRBJ1-2|NA|NA|TRBV6-5
TGTGCCAGCAGTTGGGACTCCTATGGCTACACCTTC
CASSWDSYGYTF
>15|TRBJ1-2|NA|NA|TRBV2
TGTGCCAGCAGTGAAGCTACGGGAAACCACTATGGCTACACCTTC
CASSEATGNHYGYTF
>15|TRBJ1-5|NA|NA|TRBV27
TGTGCCAGCAGACAGGGCGGATATAGCAATCAGCCCCAGCATTTT
CASRQGGYSNQPQHF
>13|TRBJ1-1|NA|NA|TRBV14
TGTGCCAGCAGCCAAGAATGGTTCGCTCAAGCTTTCTTT
CASSQEWFAQAFF
>17|TRBJ2-5|NA|TRBD1|TRBV15
TGTGCCACCAGCACCCCGGTTGTGGGACAGCTACAAGAGACCCAGTACTTC
CATSTPVVGQLQETQYF
>13|TRBJ2-7|NA|NA|TRBV27
TGTGCCAGCAGTTTTGACAGATCGATCGAGCAGTACTTC
CASSFDRSIEQYF
>14|TRBJ2-7|NA|TRBD2|TRBV19
TGTGCCAGTAGTATATCGGGGAGGGGACCCGAGCAGTACTTC
CASSISGRGPEQYF